This T cell receptor (beta chain) stems from a study of cytomegalovirus exposure and HLA in healthy donors. PCR primers comprised 60 Vbeta and 13 Jbeta primers. Clones were read by immunoSEQ multiplex PCR, and TCRdb kept only the in-frame ones, dropping some. The sample lists fewer than 250,000 clones, 75% to 85% occurring once. With regard to this clone: Its antigen is not known.

Notes on the study in general: Previous analysis showed most TCR beta V segments were productive about 87% or about 30% of the time.

The trim removed 4 bases at V and 7 bases at J, leaving 9 bases unmatched. The CDR3 loop spans 16 amino acids. Germline V gene lookup returns CDR1 MGHRA and CDR2 YSYEKL. Sequencing used PBMCs. The chain uses TRBV4-1 and TRBJ1-4; TRBD1 matches at 10 bases. This TCR derives from a male donor in good health and CMV-seropositive. The CDR3 region is CASSRGTGDWSEKLFF. DNA for the CDR3: TGCGCCAGCAGCCGGGGGACAGGGGACTGGTCTGAAAAACTGTTTTTT.